The 30 T cell receptor beta chains given below trace back to one sample, sequenced in a study of CDR3 diversity in severe acne. MiXCR, applied by TCRdb to the PCR reads, yields one record per CDR3 protein. This sample has around 91,000 distinct CDR3 sequences, with around 50% found just once. The specimen was blood. The receptors come from a male donor in good health, without acne.

This clonotype was counted at least ten times. This sequence joins TRBV30 and TRBJ2-5; 11 nucleotides align to TRBD2. The CDR3 extends over 14 amino acids. The V gene's germline CDR1 is GTSNPN and CDR2 SVGIG (reference sequence). V lost 3 bases to trimming and J lost 3 bases; unmatched junction nucleotides: 3. The CDR3 bases are TGTGCCTGGAGGCGACTAGCGGGGAAAGAGACCCAGTACTTC. Its translation is CAWRRLAGKETQYF.

The CDR3: CASQDTGVGSEKLFF. The CDR3 DNA reads TGTGCCAGTCAGGACACAGGGGTGGGGAGTGAAAAACTGTTTTTT. V is TRBV6-1 and J is TRBJ1-4; TRBD1 aligns across 7 bases. With V trimmed by 9 bases and J by 7 bases, 14 bases remained unmatched. This CDR3 contains 15 residues. In germline, CDR1 is MNHNS, CDR2 SASEGT.

The V call is TRBV5-6, the J call TRBJ2-6, with D possibly called TRBD1 or TRBD2 (5 bases each). The germline V and J ends were trimmed by 2 bases and 0 bases, with 15 bases remaining between them. Germline CDR1 reads SGHDT; CDR2 reads YYEEEE. The CDR3 has 18 amino acids. As DNA, the CDR3 is TGTGCCAGCAGCTTTGGGGACGGAACCAACTCTGGGGCCAACGTCCTGACTTTC. Encoded protein: CASSFGDGTNSGANVLTF.

This rearrangement joins TRBV7-6 to TRBJ2-7; no firm D call. Trimming left V 5 bases short and J 3 bases short, with 5 bases between. Germline CDR1 and CDR2: SGHVS and FNYEAQ. CDR3 length: 11 residues. The CDR3 nucleotides are TGTGCCAGCAGCAGGGTCTACGAGCAGTACTTC. This gives the protein CASSRVYEQYF. The variable domain in full, with the rest retrieved from reference TRBV7-6 and TRBJ2-7, is GAGVSQSPRYKVTKRGQDVALRCDPISGHVSLYWYRQALGQGPEFLTYFNYEAQQDKSGLPNDRFSAERPEGSISTLTIQRTEQRDSAMYRCASSRVYEQYFGPGTRLTVT.

This clonotype was picked up one time. This chain connects TRBV25-1 to TRBJ1-1; tentative D call: TRBD1 (5 bases). V gave up 5 bases and J gave up 11 bases, with 21 bases separating them. Germline V gives CDR1 MGHDK, CDR2 SYGVNS. The CDR3 length is 14 residues. The CDR3 DNA reads as TGTGCCAGCAGTTCCCCTTCGGGCGGTGGGGCCGCTTTCTTT. It is translated as CASSSPSGGGAAFF.

This chain uses TRBV7-8 with TRBJ1-1; no clear D gene. The CDR3 is 13 amino acids. Germline loops: CDR1 SGHVS, CDR2 FQNEAQ. The V and J ends lost 3 bases and 1 base respectively, with 6 bases between them. The CDR3 is CASSFLWNTEAFF. The CDR3 DNA follows: TGTGCCAGCAGCTTCTTGTGGAACACTGAAGCTTTCTTT.

This rearrangement joins TRBV29-1 to TRBJ2-2; D might be TRBD2 (6 bases). This CDR3 has 14 residues. V was shortened by 4 bases and J by 7 bases, with 16 bases between the two germline ends. CDR1 SQVTM and CDR2 ANQGSEA come from the germline V gene. Written as DNA, the CDR3 is TGCAGCGTTGCGGGGGAGAGGAGTAACGGGGAGCTGTTTTTT. Translated: CSVAGERSNGELFF.

With respect to this clonotype: One end of the junction fails to match germline, which may point to a read error. This chain links TRBV20-1 with TRBJ2-1, with D perhaps TRBD1 (6 bases). The CDR3 sequence is 16 residues long. Germline CDR1 DFQATT, CDR2 SNEGSKA (reference sequence). The CDR3 protein is CSASVGTGQNTGELYF. CDR3 nucleotides: TGCAGTGCTAGTGTCGGTACAGGGCAGAACACCGGGGAGCTGTACTTC.

This clonotype ranks as medium-sized. The CDR3 reads CASSLGDRAYEQYF. DNA for the CDR3: TGCGCCAGCAGCTTGGGGGACAGGGCCTACGAGCAGTACTTC. The V gene is TRBV5-1, the J gene TRBJ2-7, with 9 bases identical to TRBD1. Losses at the gene ends were 0 bases for V and 2 bases for J; bases not matched to a gene: 0. Germline-derived CDR1 and CDR2 are SGHRS and YFSETQ. The length of the CDR3 is 14 residues.

This clonotype was picked up one time. The chain is built from TRBV20-1 and TRBJ2-7, with D possibly called TRBD1 or TRBD2 (5 bases each). This CDR3 is built from 13 residues. With 4 bases removed from V and 6 bases from J, the gap between germline ends came to 16 bases. The germline gives CDR1 DFQATT, CDR2 SNEGSKA (reference sequence). CDR3 coding DNA: TGCAGTGCTATACGGGGTGCTGGGGCCGAGCAGTACTTC. Amino acid sequence: CSAIRGAGAEQYF.

A note on this clonotype: A read error may produce the germline difference seen at one junction end. This chain connects TRBV6-6 to TRBJ2-1; D might be TRBD2 (6 bases). The CDR3 consists of 9 residues. Germline V gene lookup returns CDR1 MNHNY and CDR2 SVGAGI (reference sequence). The CDR3 DNA follows: TGTGCCGATTCCCGGGGACTCGAGTTC. Protein: CADSRGLEF.

The chain has TRBV24-1 and TRBJ2-7, with D possibly being TRBD1 or TRBD2 (5 bases each). The DNA end favors TRBJ2-1, so the J call may be wrong. Looked up from germline, CDR1 is KGHDR and CDR2 is SFDVKD. CDR3 length: 14 amino acids. The CDR3 DNA is TGTGCCACCAGTGCTATCGGGACCAACAATGAGCAGTTCTTC. Translating gives CATSAIGTNNEQFF.

The chain uses TRBV20-1 and TRBJ2-5, with 10 bases matching TRBD2. Germline CDR1 and CDR2: DFQATT and SNEGSKA (reference sequence). V lost 4 bases, J lost 7 bases, and 9 bases stayed unmatched. The CDR3 sequence is 14 residues long. The CDR3 DNA reads TGCAGTGCTAAGCTAGCGGGAGTTGAAGGGACCCAGTACTTC. Translating it yields CSAKLAGVEGTQYF.

This clonotype was seen ten or more times. The CDR3 DNA sequence: TGTGCCGGTAGCTTAGCAGGCAGTTCCTCCTACAATGAGCAGTTCTTC. As protein: CAGSLAGSSSYNEQFF. The chain recombines TRBV11-2 with TRBJ2-1; D is undetermined. The ends were cut back, 11 bases at V and 0 bases at J, with 20 bases in the middle. Germline CDR1 reads SGHAT; CDR2 reads FQNNGV. This CDR3 is built from 16 residues. The full variable domain, its missing parts supplied by reference TRBV11-2 and TRBJ2-1, is EAGVAQSPRYKIIEKRQSVAFWCNPISGHATLYWYQQILGQGPKLLIQFQNNGVVDDSQLPKDRFSAERLKGVDSTLKIQPAKLEDSAVYLCAGSLAGSSSYNEQFFGPGTRLTVL.

V and J are TRBV30 and TRBJ1-2; 9 bases line up with TRBD1. Unmatched junction bases numbered 3, after V lost 2 bases and J lost 2 bases. The CDR3 loop spans 14 amino acids. Germline CDR1 and CDR2: GTSNPN and SVGIG (reference sequence). Here the CDR3 DNA reads TGTGCCTGGAGTCGGGACAGGGTGAACTATGGCTACACCTTC. This gives the protein CAWSRDRVNYGYTF. The full variable domain, rest sourced from reference TRBV30 and TRBJ1-2, is SQTIHQWPATLVQPVGSPLSLECTVEGTSNPNLYWYRQAAGRGLQLLFYSVGIGQISSEVPQNLSASRPQDRQFILSSKKLLLSDSGFYLCAWSRDRVNYGYTFGSGTRLTVV.

This clonotype was seen a few times. The V gene is TRBV7-9, the J gene TRBJ1-4; D unclear. Germline lookup yields CDR1 SEHNR and CDR2 FQNEAQ (reference sequence). The V end was cut by 6 bases, the J end by 8 bases, with 13 bases between. The length of the CDR3 is 13 residues. DNA of the CDR3: TGTGCCAGCAGGACCGGGCCATCCGAAAAACTGTTTTTT. This encodes CASRTGPSEKLFF.

The rearrangement joins TRBV24-1 to TRBJ1-4; possibly TRBD1 for D (5 bases). CDR1 and CDR2 (germline): KGHDR, SFDVKD. The CDR3 has 14 residues. V was clipped by 5 bases and J by 6 bases, with 12 bases between them. Here the CDR3 DNA reads TGTGCCACCAGTGGGGGGGGGGGAGATGAAAAACTGTTTTTT. Its translation is CATSGGGGDEKLFF.

At least ten counts were recorded for this clonotype. This chain joins TRBV9 and TRBJ2-3; 12 bases agree with TRBD2. CDR1 is SGDLS and CDR2 is YYNGEE in the germline V gene. V gave up 0 bases and J gave up 0 bases; unmatched junction bases: 2. The CDR3 extends over 17 amino acids. The CDR3 protein is CASSVGTSGVSTDTQYF. The CDR3 nucleotides are TGTGCCAGCAGCGTAGGGACTAGCGGGGTCAGCACAGATACGCAGTATTTT.

This chain uses TRBV20-1 with TRBJ2-3, with 14 bases lining up with TRBD2. V lost 6 bases and J lost 8; bases outside the gene matches: 13. Germline CDR1 is DFQATT and CDR2 is SNEGSKA (reference sequence). The CDR3 extends over 16 amino acids. The CDR3 sequence: CSATLGLAGASPTQYF. The CDR3 DNA reads TGCAGTGCAACCCTGGGACTAGCGGGGGCGTCCCCTACGCAGTATTTT.

This clonotype was observed a handful of times. The J gene is TRBJ1-4, the V gene TRBV18; tentative D call: TRBD1 (5 bases). Trimming removed 0 bases from V and 2 bases from J, with 10 bases in between. The germline V gene has CDR1 KGHSH and CDR2 LQKENI. The CDR3 length is 16 residues. This CDR3 reads CASSPPQGRTNEKLFF. CDR3 nucleotides: TGTGCCAGCTCACCACCCCAGGGCAGGACTAATGAAAAACTGTTTTTT.

The rearrangement joins TRBV29-1 to TRBJ1-2, with unresolved D. The germline V and J ends were trimmed by 2 bases and 8 bases, with 9 bases remaining between them. Germline assignment: CDR1 SQVTM and CDR2 ANQGSEA. This CDR3 comprises 11 residues. CDR3 in amino acids: CSVEYQTGYTF. The CDR3 DNA sequence: TGCAGCGTTGAATACCAGACGGGCTACACCTTC.

The chain uses TRBV20-1 and TRBJ2-5, with 11 bases identical to TRBD1. The CDR3 runs 14 residues. V was clipped by 2 bases and J by 4 bases; unmatched bases: 3. Germline-derived CDR1 and CDR2 are DFQATT and SNEGSKA (reference sequence). As DNA, the CDR3 is TGCAGTGCTAGAACCGGGACAGGGGGAGAGACCCAGTACTTC. Protein sequence: CSARTGTGGETQYF.

The genes are TRBV25-1 and TRBJ2-1, with 9 bases that match TRBD2. CDR3 length: 13 residues. Per the germline V gene, CDR1 is MGHDK and CDR2 is SYGVNS. The CDR3 reads CAIKAGGYNEQFF. The CDR3 DNA reads as TGTGCTATTAAAGCGGGGGGTTACAATGAGCAGTTCTTC.

There are many counts of this clonotype. The genes are TRBV15 and TRBJ2-7; 10 nucleotides align to TRBD2. CDR3 length: 15 residues. Germline V CDR1 and CDR2: LNHNV, YYDKDF (reference sequence). J lost 4 bases, V lost 1 base, and 4 bases had no gene match. The CDR3 loop reads CATSRVTSGTYEQYF. The CDR3 coding sequence is TGTGCCACCAGCAGAGTTACTAGCGGGACTTACGAGCAGTACTTC.

The table lists this clonotype with a few counts. The conserved final phenylalanine or tryptophan is absent from the CDR3, which likely points to a read error. It is unclear where the CDR3 begins or ends on the DNA, so no DNA is shown, and the CDR3 is as TCRdb lists it. The gene calls are TRBV15 and TRBJ2-5. Germline V gives CDR1 LNHNV, CDR2 YYDKDF (reference sequence). The CDR3 is 17 amino acids long, termini counted. CDR3 sequence reads: CATSREVQPNYGYTFGS.

The chain links TRBV2 to TRBJ1-5, with 7 nucleotides matching TRBD1. The germline CDR1 and CDR2 sequences are SNHLY and FYNNEI. The junction had 3 bases not matched to a gene; V was cut back by 6 bases and J by 4 bases. The CDR3 runs to 13 residues. The CDR3, as DNA: TGTGCCAGCAGCGAGGGACAGAATCAGCCCCAGCATTTT. Protein product: CASSEGQNQPQHF. Full variable domain (outside the CDR3, taken from reference TRBV2 and TRBJ1-5): EPEVTQTPSHQVTQMGQEVILRCVPISNHLYFYWYRQILGQKVEFLVSFYNNEISEKSEIFDDQFSVERPDGSNFTLKIRSTKLEDSAMYFCASSEGQNQPQHFGDGTRLSIL.

The table lists this clonotype with many counts. The genes are TRBV20-1 and TRBJ1-6; D call uncertain. The germline V gene encodes CDR1 DFQATT and CDR2 SNEGSKA (reference sequence). The germline V and J ends were trimmed by 6 bases and 10 bases, with 16 bases remaining between them. CDR3 length: 13 residues. CDR3 sequence reads: CSARWSMASPLHF. Here the CDR3 DNA reads TGCAGTGCAAGATGGAGTATGGCCTCACCCCTCCACTTT.

This clonotype has ten or more counts. V usage is TRBV27 and J usage is TRBJ1-4; D remains unclear. Germline CDR1 is MNHEY and CDR2 is SMNVEV (reference sequence). This CDR3 is built from 13 residues. The V gene lost 5 bases and the J gene lost 4 bases, with 8 bases spanning the gap. The CDR3 spells CASSLRGNEKLFF. CDR3 nucleotide sequence: TGTGCCAGCAGTCTGCGAGGTAATGAAAAACTGTTTTTT. The full variable domain, its missing parts supplied by reference TRBV27 and TRBJ1-4, is EAQVTQNPRYLITVTGKKLTVTCSQNMNHEYMSWYRQDPGLGLRQIYYSMNVEVTDKGDVPEGYKVSRKEKRNFPLILESPSPNQTSLYFCASSLRGNEKLFFGSGTQLSVL.

CDR3 in amino acids: CASSPITGEWTGELFF. CDR3 DNA sequence: TGTGCCAGCAGCCCTATTACGGGAGAATGGACCGGGGAGCTGTTTTTT. This sequence joins TRBV9 and TRBJ2-2, with D tentatively TRBD2 (6 bases). The CDR3 contains 16 residues. The V gene's germline CDR1 is SGDLS and CDR2 YYNGEE. V shed 4 bases and J shed 5 bases, with 18 bases lying between them.

The chain uses TRBV29-1 and TRBJ2-5; 13 bases are a match to TRBD2. This CDR3 has 14 amino acids. The germline V gene has CDR1 SQVTM and CDR2 ANQGSEA. The V segment lost 4 bases and the J segment 7 bases; nucleotides outside the gene matches: 6. This CDR3 is CSVGTSGRSTTQYF. The CDR3, as DNA: TGCAGCGTTGGGACTAGCGGGAGAAGTACGACCCAGTACTTC.